The rows below give T cell receptor beta chains drawn from one sample of a study of graft-versus-host responses after intestinal transplantation. Assay: immunoSEQ multiplex PCR; the TCRdb copy retains only in-frame clones and omits some. The sample includes under 30,000 clones, 90% to 95% of them seen just once. The sequences come from PBMCs, collected roughly 41 days after intestinal transplant. The source is a human patient who received an intestinal transplant, so some T cells may come from the graft donor. The CDR3 runs from the conserved cysteine through the conserved F or W. Fields, in order: CDR3 length, D gene, V gene, J gene, clone size, CDR3 DNA, CDR3 protein. D genes are given only for firm matches. Clone sizes are given selectively: once, few, many, or a class where the clone is expanded.

>15|TRBD1|TRBV25-1|TRBJ2-7|once
TGTGCCAGCAGCAGGGGACAGGGGGGCCTCTACGAGCAGTACTTC
CASSRGQGGLYEQYF
>15|TRBD2|TRBV19|TRBJ2-1|.
TGTGCCAGTAGTATTGCGGGACTAGCGGGAGGCGAGCAGTTCTTC
CASSIAGLAGGEQFF
>15|TRBD2|TRBV13|TRBJ2-7|.
TGTGCCAGCAGCTTAGGCCGTGGGAGGGCCTCCGAGCAGTACTTC
CASSLGRGRASEQYF
>16|TRBD2|TRBV27|TRBJ2-2|.
TGTGCCAGCAGTTTATCTGGGATAGCGGGCACCGGGGAGCTGTTTTTT
CASSLSGIAGTGELFF
>11|.|TRBV6-5|TRBJ2-7|.
TGTGCCAGCAGTTCTATCACCGAGCAGTACTTC
CASSSITEQYF
>15|.|TRBV11-2|TRBJ2-6|.
TGTGCCAGCAGCTTTGTCGGGATTGGGGCCAACGTCCTGACTTTC
CASSFVGIGANVLTF
>11|TRBD1|TRBV7-8|TRBJ1-1|once
TGTGCCAGCAGACAGGGGGCTGAAGCTTTCTTT
CASRQGAEAFF
>14|.|TRBV27|TRBJ2-1|.
TGTGCCAGCAGTTTCGGCGGGATATTGGGTGAGCAGTTCTTC
CASSFGGILGEQFF
>15|TRBD2|TRBV28|TRBJ2-7|.
TGTGCCAGCAGTCGAGCGGGAGTCGGAACCTACGAGCAGTACTTC
CASSRAGVGTYEQYF
>13|.|TRBV2|TRBJ1-5|.
TGTGCCAGCAGCGCAGGAATCGATCAGCCCCAGCATTTT
CASSAGIDQPQHF
>15|TRBD2|TRBV7-9|TRBJ2-3|.
TGTGCCAGCAGCAGGACTAGCGCGAGCACAGATACGCAGTATTTT
CASSRTSASTDTQYF
>14|.|TRBV9|TRBJ2-7|once
TGTGCCAGCAGCGTAGGTAGTACCTCCTACGAGCAGTACTTC
CASSVGSTSYEQYF
>13|.|TRBV28|TRBJ2-1|.
TGTGCCAGCAGGGGAGAGGTCTACAATGAGCAGTTCTTC
CASRGEVYNEQFF
>16|.|TRBV11-2|TRBJ2-5|.
TGTGCCAGCAGCTTAGCGCCGGGACAAGGTTACGAGACCCAGTACTTC
CASSLAPGQGYETQYF
>13|.|TRBV6-4|TRBJ1-1|.
TGTGCCAGCAGTCCGGCCGTTGGGACTGAAGCTTTCTTT
CASSPAVGTEAFF
>16|.|TRBV9|TRBJ1-2|.
TGTGCCAGCAGCGTAGGGGGATCCGACGGAAACTATGGCTACACCTTC
CASSVGGSDGNYGYTF
>12|.|TRBV6-1|TRBJ1-3|.
TGTGCCAGCAGTTTCCGAGGGAACACCATATATTTT
CASSFRGNTIYF
>15|.|TRBV7-6|TRBJ2-1|.
TGTGCCAGCAGCTTAGGTAGCGTCCCCCACAATGAGCAGTTCTTC
CASSLGSVPHNEQFF
>14|.|TRBV9|TRBJ1-3|.
TGTGCCAGCAGCGTAGGACAGTCTGGAAACACCATATATTTT
CASSVGQSGNTIYF
>13|TRBD2|TRBV19|TRBJ2-5|.
TGTGCCAGTAGGGTTAGCGGGCAAGAGACCCAGTACTTC
CASRVSGQETQYF
>12|.|TRBV7-9|TRBJ1-4|.
TGTGCCAGCAGCCCCTCTCGGGAAAAACTGTTTTTT
CASSPSREKLFF
>12|.|TRBV28|TRBJ2-1|.
TGTGCCAGCAGTTTTTGGGGTTATGAGCAGTTCTTC
CASSFWGYEQFF
>15|TRBD1|TRBV19|TRBJ1-5|.
TGTGCCAGTAGTTCCGGGACAGCCAGCAATCAGCCCCAGCATTTT
CASSSGTASNQPQHF
>11|TRBD1|TRBV29-1|TRBJ1-2|.
TGCAGCGTTGAGACAGGGGAGGACTACACCTTC
CSVETGEDYTF
>14|.|TRBV28|TRBJ1-1|.
TGTGCCAGCACTTCCGGGAAACTGAACACTGAAGCTTTCTTT
CASTSGKLNTEAFF
>16|.|TRBV28|TRBJ1-1|.
TGTGCCAGCAGTTTAATGCCCTCTCCGGGGAACACTGAAGCTTTCTTT
CASSLMPSPGNTEAFF
>16|.|TRBV5-1|TRBJ2-3|.
TGCGCCAGCAGCTTACGGGCCTCTCCTAGCACAGATACGCAGTATTTT
CASSLRASPSTDTQYF
>16|TRBD2|TRBV27|TRBJ2-3|.
TGTGCCAGCAGTGCACGACTAGCGGGAGGACCCGATACGCAGTATTTT
CASSARLAGGPDTQYF
>14|.|TRBV7-8|TRBJ1-2|.
TGTGCCAGCAGCTTACGGTTGGGATACTATGGCTACACCTTC
CASSLRLGYYGYTF
>15|TRBD1|TRBV6-5|TRBJ1-5|.
TGTGCCAGCAGTTACACAGGGGCCGGGGATCAGCCCCAGCATTTT
CASSYTGAGDQPQHF
>16|.|TRBV7-2|TRBJ1-5|.
TGTGCCAGCAGCCCCATGTGGGGGGTTGGCAATCAGCCCCAGCATTTT
CASSPMWGVGNQPQHF
>13|TRBD1|TRBV30|TRBJ2-7|.
TGTGCCTGGAGTTGGGACAGGGGAACCGAGCAGTACTTC
CAWSWDRGTEQYF
>14|.|TRBV9|TRBJ2-7|.
TGTGCCAGCAGCGTAGGGGCAGACGAGGACGAGCAGTACTTC
CASSVGADEDEQYF
>19|TRBD2|TRBV19|TRBJ2-1|.
TGTGCCAGTAGTATGGGGCTAGCGGGAGGGCCGGTGACCTACAATGAGCAGTTCTTC
CASSMGLAGGPVTYNEQFF
>15|TRBD2|TRBV5-6|TRBJ2-5|.
TGTGCCAGCAGCCAAGGGGTAGCGGGCATAGAGACCCAGTACTTC
CASSQGVAGIETQYF
>14|.|TRBV5-1|TRBJ2-3|.
TGCGCCAGCAGCTTGGTCGGCAGCACAGATACGCAGTATTTT
CASSLVGSTDTQYF
>15|TRBD1|TRBV7-9|TRBJ2-7|.
TGTGCCAGCAGCTTGTCCCCTGGCAGGGGGCGCGAGCAGTACTTC
CASSLSPGRGREQYF
>15|.|TRBV11-3|TRBJ2-2|.
TGTGCCAGCAGCCCCCGGGGCGAGAGCACCGGGGAGCTGTTTTTT
CASSPRGESTGELFF
>13|TRBD1|TRBV30|TRBJ2-7|.
TGTGCCTGGGGACAGGGGGATCCCTACGAGCAGTACTTC
CAWGQGDPYEQYF
>19|.|TRBV19|TRBJ2-1|.
TGTGCCAGTAGTACCGATGTTTACACAAGACCCTTCAACTACAATGAGCAGTTCTTC
CASSTDVYTRPFNYNEQFF
>17|TRBD1|TRBV10-3|TRBJ2-1|.
TGTGCCATCAGTGACAAGTCGAGGGACAGGGCCTACAATGAGCAGTTCTTC
CAISDKSRDRAYNEQFF
>15|.|TRBV4-1|TRBJ1-1|.
TGCGCCAGCAGCCAAGAAAGACAGAGGAACACTGAAGCTTTCTTT
CASSQERQRNTEAFF
>16|TRBD1|TRBV27|TRBJ1-1|once
TGTGCCAGCAGCCATCGGGACAGGGGGCAGGGCACTGAAGCTTTCTTT
CASSHRDRGQGTEAFF
>18|.|TRBV15|TRBJ2-2|.
TGTGCCACCAGCAGAGAGGAGGACAGCCAGATAAACACCGGGGAGCTGTTTTTT
CATSREEDSQINTGELFF
>18|.|TRBV19|TRBJ2-3|.
TGTGCCAGTAGTTCCTCGTGCCGTTGGCTGGCTAGCACAGATACGCAGTATTTT
CASSSSCRWLASTDTQYF
>13|.|TRBV27|TRBJ1-1|.
TGTGCCAGCAGTTTAATAAGCGGGGGTTTCGATTTCTTT
CASSLISGGFDFF
>15|.|TRBV9|TRBJ1-1|.
TGTGCCAGCAGCTTTTTCGTACAGGGATTCACTGAAGCTTTCTTT
CASSFFVQGFTEAFF
>16|.|TRBV27|TRBJ1-6|.
TGTGCCAGCAGTGAGCTCAGATACGACTATAATTCACCCCTCCACTTT
CASSELRYDYNSPLHF
>16|.|TRBV4-3|TRBJ2-1|.
TGCGCCAGCAGCCAGGTAGGGTCTTTCTCCTACAATGAGCAGTTCTTC
CASSQVGSFSYNEQFF
>15|TRBD1|TRBV27|TRBJ1-4|few
TGTGCCAGCAGTTCACTACAGGGGGTTAATGAAAAACTGTTTTTT
CASSSLQGVNEKLFF